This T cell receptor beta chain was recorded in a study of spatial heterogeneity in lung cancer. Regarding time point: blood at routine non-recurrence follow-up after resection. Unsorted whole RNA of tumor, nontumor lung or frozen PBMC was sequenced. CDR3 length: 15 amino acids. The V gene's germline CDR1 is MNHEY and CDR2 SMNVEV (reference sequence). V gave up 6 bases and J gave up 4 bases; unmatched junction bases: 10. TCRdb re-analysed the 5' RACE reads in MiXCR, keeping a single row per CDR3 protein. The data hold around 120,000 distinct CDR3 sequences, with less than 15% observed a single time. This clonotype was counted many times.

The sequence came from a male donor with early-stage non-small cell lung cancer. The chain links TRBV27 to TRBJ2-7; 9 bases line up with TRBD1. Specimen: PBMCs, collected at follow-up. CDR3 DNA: TGTGCCAGCAGCTTAGGGACAGGGCCACGGTACGAGCAGTACTTC. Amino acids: CASSLGTGPRYEQYF.